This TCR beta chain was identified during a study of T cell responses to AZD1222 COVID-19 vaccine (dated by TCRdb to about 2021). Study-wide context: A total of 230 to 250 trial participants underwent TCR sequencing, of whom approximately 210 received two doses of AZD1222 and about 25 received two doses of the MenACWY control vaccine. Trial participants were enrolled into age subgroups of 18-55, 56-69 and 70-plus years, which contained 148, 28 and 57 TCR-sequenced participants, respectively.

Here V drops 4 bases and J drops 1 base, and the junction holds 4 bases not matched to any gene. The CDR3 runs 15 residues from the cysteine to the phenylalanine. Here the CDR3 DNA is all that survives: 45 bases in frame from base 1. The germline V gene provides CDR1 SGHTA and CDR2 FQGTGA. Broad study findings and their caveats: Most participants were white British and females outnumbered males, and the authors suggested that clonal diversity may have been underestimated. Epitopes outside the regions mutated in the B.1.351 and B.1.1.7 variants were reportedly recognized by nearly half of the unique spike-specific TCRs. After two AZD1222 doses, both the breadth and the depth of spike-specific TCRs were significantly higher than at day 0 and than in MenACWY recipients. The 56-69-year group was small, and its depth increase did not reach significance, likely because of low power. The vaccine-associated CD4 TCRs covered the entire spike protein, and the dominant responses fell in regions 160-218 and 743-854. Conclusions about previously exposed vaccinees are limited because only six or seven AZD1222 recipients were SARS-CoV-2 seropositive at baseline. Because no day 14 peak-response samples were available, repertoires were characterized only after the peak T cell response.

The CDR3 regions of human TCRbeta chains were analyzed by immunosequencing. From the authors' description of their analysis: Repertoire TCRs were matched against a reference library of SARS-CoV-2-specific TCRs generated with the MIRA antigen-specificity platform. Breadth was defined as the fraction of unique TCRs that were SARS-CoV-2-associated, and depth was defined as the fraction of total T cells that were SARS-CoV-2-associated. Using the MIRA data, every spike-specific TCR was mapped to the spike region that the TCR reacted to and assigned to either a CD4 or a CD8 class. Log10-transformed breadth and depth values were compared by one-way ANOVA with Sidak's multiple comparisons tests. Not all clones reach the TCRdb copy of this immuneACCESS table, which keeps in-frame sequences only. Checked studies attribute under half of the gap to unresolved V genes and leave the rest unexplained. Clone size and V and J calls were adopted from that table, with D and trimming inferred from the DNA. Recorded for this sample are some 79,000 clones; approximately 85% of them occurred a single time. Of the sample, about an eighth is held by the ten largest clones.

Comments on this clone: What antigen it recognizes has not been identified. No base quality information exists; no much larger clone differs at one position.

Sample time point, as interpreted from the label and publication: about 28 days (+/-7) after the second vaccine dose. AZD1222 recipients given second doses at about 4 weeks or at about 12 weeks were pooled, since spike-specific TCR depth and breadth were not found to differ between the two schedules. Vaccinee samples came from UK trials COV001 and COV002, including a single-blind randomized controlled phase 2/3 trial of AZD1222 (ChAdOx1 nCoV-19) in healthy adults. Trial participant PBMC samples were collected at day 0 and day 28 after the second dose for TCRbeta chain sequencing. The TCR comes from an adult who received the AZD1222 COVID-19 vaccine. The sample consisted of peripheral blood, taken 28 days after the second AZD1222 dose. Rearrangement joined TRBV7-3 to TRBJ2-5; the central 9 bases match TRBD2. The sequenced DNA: TGTGCCAGCAGCTCTACTAGCGGGCTCCAAGAGACCCAGTACTTC. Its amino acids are CASSSTSGLQETQYF.